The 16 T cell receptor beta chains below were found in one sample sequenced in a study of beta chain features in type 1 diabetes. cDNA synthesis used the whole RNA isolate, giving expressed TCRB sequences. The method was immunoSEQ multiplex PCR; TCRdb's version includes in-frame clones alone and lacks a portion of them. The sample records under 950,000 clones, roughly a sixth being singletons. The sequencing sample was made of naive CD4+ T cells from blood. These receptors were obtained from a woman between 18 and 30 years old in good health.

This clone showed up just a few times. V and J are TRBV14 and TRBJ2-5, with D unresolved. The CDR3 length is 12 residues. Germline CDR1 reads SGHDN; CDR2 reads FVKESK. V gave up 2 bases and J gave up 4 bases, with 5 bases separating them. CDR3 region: CASSQKTETQYF. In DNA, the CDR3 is TGTGCCAGCAGCCAAAAAACAGAGACCCAGTACTTC.

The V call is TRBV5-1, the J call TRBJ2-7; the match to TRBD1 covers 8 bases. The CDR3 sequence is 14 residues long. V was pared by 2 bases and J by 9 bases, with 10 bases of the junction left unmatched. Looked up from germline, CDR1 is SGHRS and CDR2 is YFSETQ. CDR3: CASSFGTGSAWQYF. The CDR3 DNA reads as TGCGCCAGCAGCTTCGGGACAGGTTCTGCATGGCAGTACTTC.

CDR3 DNA: TGTGCCAGCAGTGCACAGGGTTCTCGTCAGCCCCAGCATTTT. Translated: CASSAQGSRQPQHF. The J gene is TRBJ1-5, the V gene TRBV6-1; D perhaps matches TRBD1 (6 bases). The CDR3 is 14 residues long. The V gene's germline CDR1 is MNHNS and CDR2 SASEGT. Trimming pared 4 bases from V and 6 bases from J, leaving 13 bases between.

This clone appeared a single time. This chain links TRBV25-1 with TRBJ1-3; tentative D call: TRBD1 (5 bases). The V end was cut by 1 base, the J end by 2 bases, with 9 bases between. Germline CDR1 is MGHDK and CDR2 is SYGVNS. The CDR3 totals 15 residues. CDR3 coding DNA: TGTGCCAGCAGTGAATTCAGGGCGCCTGGAAACACCATATATTTT. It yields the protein CASSEFRAPGNTIYF.

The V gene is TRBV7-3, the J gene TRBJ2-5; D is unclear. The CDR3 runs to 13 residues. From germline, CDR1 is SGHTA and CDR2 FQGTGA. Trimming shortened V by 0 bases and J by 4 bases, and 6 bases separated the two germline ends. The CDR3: CASSLTVGETQYF. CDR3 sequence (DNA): TGTGCCAGCAGCTTAACTGTCGGAGAGACCCAGTACTTC.

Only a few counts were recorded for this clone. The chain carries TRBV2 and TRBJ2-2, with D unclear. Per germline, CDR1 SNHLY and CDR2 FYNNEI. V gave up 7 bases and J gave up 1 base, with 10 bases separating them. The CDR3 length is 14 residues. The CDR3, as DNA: TGTGCCAGCATCAAGACCAGGAACACCGGGGAGCTGTTTTTT. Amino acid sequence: CASIKTRNTGELFF.

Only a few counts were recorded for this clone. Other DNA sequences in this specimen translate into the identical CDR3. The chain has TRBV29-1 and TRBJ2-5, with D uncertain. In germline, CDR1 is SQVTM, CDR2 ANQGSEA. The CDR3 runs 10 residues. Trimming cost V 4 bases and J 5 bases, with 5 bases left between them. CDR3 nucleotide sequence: TGCAGCGTTGCCGGGGAGACCCAGTACTTC. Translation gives CSVAGETQYF.

CDR3 protein: CASSFFNEQFF. The CDR3 DNA follows: TGCGCCAGCAGCTTCTTTAATGAGCAGTTCTTC. The chain uses TRBV5-1 and TRBJ2-1; unclear D gene. The CDR3 covers 11 residues. Germline loops: CDR1 SGHRS, CDR2 YFSETQ. The V end was cut by 2 bases, the J end by 7 bases, with 4 bases between.

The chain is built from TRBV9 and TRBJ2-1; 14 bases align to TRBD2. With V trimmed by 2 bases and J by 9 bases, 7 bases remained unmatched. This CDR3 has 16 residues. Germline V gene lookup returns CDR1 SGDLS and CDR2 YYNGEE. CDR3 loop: CASSVGLAGEFSEQFF. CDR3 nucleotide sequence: TGTGCCAGCAGCGTGGGACTAGCGGGGGAATTCAGTGAGCAGTTCTTC.

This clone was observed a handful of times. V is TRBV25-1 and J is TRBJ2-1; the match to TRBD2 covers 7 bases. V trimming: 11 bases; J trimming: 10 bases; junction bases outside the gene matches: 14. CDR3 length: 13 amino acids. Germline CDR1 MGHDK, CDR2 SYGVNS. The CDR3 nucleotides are TGTGCCGTCCGCGCGGGAGTAACTGGGGAGCAGTTCTTC. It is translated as CAVRAGVTGEQFF. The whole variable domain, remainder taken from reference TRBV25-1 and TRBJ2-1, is EADIYQTPRYLVIGTGKKITLECSQTMGHDKMYWYQQDPGMELHLIHYSYGVNSTEKGDLSSESTVSRIRTEHFPLTLESARPSHTSQYLCAVRAGVTGEQFFGPGTRLTVL.

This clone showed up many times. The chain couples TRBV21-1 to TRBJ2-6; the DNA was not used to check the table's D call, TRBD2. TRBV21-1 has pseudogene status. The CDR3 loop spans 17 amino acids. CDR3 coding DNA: TGTGCCAGCGGGATAGCGGCCGATTGCTCTGGGGCCAACGTCCTGACTTTC. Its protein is CASGIAADCSGANVLTF.

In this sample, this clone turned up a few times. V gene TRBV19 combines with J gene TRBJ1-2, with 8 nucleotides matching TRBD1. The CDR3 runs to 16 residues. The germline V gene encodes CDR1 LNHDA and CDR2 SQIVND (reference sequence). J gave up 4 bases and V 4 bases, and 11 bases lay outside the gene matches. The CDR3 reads CASSTSGTGWSYGYTF. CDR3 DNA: TGTGCCAGTAGTACCTCCGGGACAGGATGGTCCTATGGCTACACCTTC.

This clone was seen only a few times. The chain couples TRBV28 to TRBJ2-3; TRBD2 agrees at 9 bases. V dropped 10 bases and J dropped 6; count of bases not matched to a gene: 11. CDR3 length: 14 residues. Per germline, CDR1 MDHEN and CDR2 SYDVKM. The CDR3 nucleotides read TGTGCCACCTCATCGGGACTAGCCTCGGATACGCAGTATTTT. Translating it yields CATSSGLASDTQYF.

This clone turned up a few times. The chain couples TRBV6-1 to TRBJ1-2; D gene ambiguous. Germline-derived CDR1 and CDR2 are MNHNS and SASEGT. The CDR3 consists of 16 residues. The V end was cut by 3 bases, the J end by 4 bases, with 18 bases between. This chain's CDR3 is CASSEHAASRPYGYTF. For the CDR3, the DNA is TGTGCCAGCAGTGAGCACGCGGCATCAAGGCCCTATGGCTACACCTTC.

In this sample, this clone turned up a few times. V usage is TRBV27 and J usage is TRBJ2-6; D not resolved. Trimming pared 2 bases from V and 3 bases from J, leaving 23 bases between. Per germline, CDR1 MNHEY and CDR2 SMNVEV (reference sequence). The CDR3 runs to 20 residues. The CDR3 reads CASSLQWRWDFLGGANVLTF. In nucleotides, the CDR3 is TGTGCCAGCAGTTTACAATGGCGGTGGGATTTTCTGGGTGGGGCCAACGTCCTGACTTTC.

CDR3 protein: CASSVVAGAVADTQYF. In nucleotides, the CDR3 is TGTGCCAGCAGCGTAGTTGCGGGAGCTGTGGCAGATACGCAGTATTTT. This rearrangement joins TRBV9 to TRBJ2-3, with TRBD2 matching over 7 bases. The CDR3 loop spans 16 amino acids. The V segment lost 0 bases and the J segment 4 bases; nucleotides outside the gene matches: 8. Germline V gene lookup returns CDR1 SGDLS and CDR2 YYNGEE.